This TCR beta chain was sequenced for a study of shared clonotypes between healthy human individuals. The CDR3 is made up of 15 amino acids. Unmatched junction bases numbered 3, after V lost 0 bases and J lost 3 bases. Looked up from germline, CDR1 is SGHRS and CDR2 is YFSETQ. The authors split each subset's genomic DNA evenly across several immunoSEQ plates. Profiling relied on immunoSEQ multiplex PCR, and the TCRdb table lists in-frame clones only, not all of them. The sample includes roughly 2 million clones, 95% of them seen just once. General study findings and limits: Although depth was large, rarefaction showed that sequencing of the sorted subsets was incomplete. A small donor pool kept down the genetic and exposure-history diversity that was represented.

Every donor, a Caucasian adult, lived in Nashville, Tennessee. In this sample, this clone turned up a few times. Antigen unknown. This receptor was identified in a young man in good health. V gene TRBV5-1 combines with J gene TRBJ1-2; TRBD1 matches 9 bases. Sample: naive CD4+ T cells sorted from blood. Subset defined: CD45RA+ positively selected. Here the CDR3 DNA reads TGCGCCAGCAGCTTGGCGGGACAGGGTGACTATGGCTACACCTTC. It codes for CASSLAGQGDYGYTF.